The T cell receptor beta chain described here comes from a study of Ad26.COV2.S vaccination and SARS-CoV-2 variants (dated by TCRdb to the early 2020s). In the study overall: Vaccine-arm donors were drawn from COV1001, a multicentre, randomized, double-blind, placebo-controlled phase I-IIa trial of Ad26.COV2.S in healthy adults. Participants in the trial were split at random into five groups of five each, receiving low-dose or high-dose Ad26.COV2.S once or twice, or else placebo on both occasions. Ad26.COV2.S was administered intramuscularly at a dose of 5x10^10 or 1x10^11 viral particles, either as one shot or as two shots given 56 days apart. Blinding of investigators to trial group allocation was maintained during experiments and outcome assessment. The TCR-sequenced set comprised roughly 30 samples: approximately 19 Ad26.COV2.S vaccine recipients, 5 placebo recipients and 8 SARS-CoV-2 convalescent individuals. TCRbeta repertoire sequencing was used to assess the specificity and breadth of SARS-CoV-2-reactive T cell receptors after Ad26.COV2.S vaccination.

Reading from cysteine to phenylalanine, the CDR3 counts 15 amino acids. Just the 45-base CDR3 DNA is kept, in frame starting at base 1. As encoded in the germline V gene, CDR1 is SGHVS while CDR2 is FQNEAQ. At the junction V is shortened by 5 bases and J by 4 bases; bases outside the gene matches: 8. TCRbeta CDR3 regions were sequenced with the immunoSEQ Assay. After extraction, genomic DNA underwent amplification by bias-controlled multiplex PCR, followed by high-throughput sequencing. As for the original processing: To quantify the absolute abundance of every unique TCRbeta CDR3 region, sequences were collapsed and filtered. Usable DNA was measured by amplifying reference genes present in all nucleated cells, and TCRbeta template counts were normalized to that usable DNA to estimate T cell fraction. Repertoire TCRs were annotated as SARS-CoV-2-specific when V gene, CDR3 amino acid sequence and J gene were exactly matched to a known reactive TCR set. The reference SARS-CoV-2 TCR set was derived from MIRA and filtered for enrichment in COVID-19-positive ImmuneCODE repertoires, a step that removed public or cross-reactive TCRs. Using the MIRA antigens, annotated TCRs were further analysed by specific ORF or by position within an ORF. Breadth was defined as the number of annotated unique rearrangements divided by the total number of unique productive rearrangements, and depth was defined as the summed frequency of the annotated unique rearrangements. TCR breadth was compared between groups using two-sided Wilcoxon rank-sum tests. As stored in TCRdb, this immuneACCESS dataset retains in-frame rearrangements with V and J assigned. A fraction of the clones does not appear; measured against another copy, unresolved V genes explain less than half of the discrepancy, and the remainder lacks a known reason. V and J calls and clone size come straight from that table; D and trimming were deduced from the DNA. This sample holds roughly 400,000 clones; around 89% were observed only once. Around 1.9% of the sample lies in the top ten.

The paper's findings and limits, for the study overall: Ad26.COV2.S recipients had higher spike-specific TCR breadth than placebo recipients (P = 0.0014). According to the authors, total T cell responses may have been underestimated by the TCR breadth and depth analyses. After vaccination, spike-specific CD8+ and CD4+ T cell responses were reported to show substantial breadth. Non-spike TCR breadth was comparable between vaccine and placebo recipients, consistent with the vaccine containing only spike. Comparing responses between vaccine doses or regimens was not something the study was powered to do.

Turning to this clone: Which antigen it targets is not known. No qualities accompany the bases; no much larger clone lies one base away.

The treatment or condition label on this specimen signifies: roughly 18 received Ad26.COV2.S at low or high dose, single or two shots; several received placebo; per-sample allocation not given. For vaccine and placebo recipients, repertoires were sequenced using samples collected on day 63 after the first injection. Between 29 July and 7 August 2020, Cohort 1b enrolled about 27 adults aged 18-55 years at one site in Boston, USA. As a vaccine, Ad26.COV2.S was a replication-incompetent adenovirus type 26 vector that expressed a prefusion-stabilized SARS-CoV-2 spike protein derived from the original Wuhan strain.

The V and J genes are TRBV7-8 and TRBJ2-5; TRBD2 lines up with 9 middle nucleotides. The TCR comes from a person between 18 and 60 years old who received the Ad26.COV2.S COVID-19 vaccine or a placebo. Sequencing was performed on peripheral blood, taken in a trial of Ad26.COV2.S vaccine versus placebo. CDR3 protein: CASSRRRAGGETQYF. The DNA sequence is given as TGTGCCAGCAGCCGGAGGAGAGCGGGAGGAGAGACCCAGTACTTC.